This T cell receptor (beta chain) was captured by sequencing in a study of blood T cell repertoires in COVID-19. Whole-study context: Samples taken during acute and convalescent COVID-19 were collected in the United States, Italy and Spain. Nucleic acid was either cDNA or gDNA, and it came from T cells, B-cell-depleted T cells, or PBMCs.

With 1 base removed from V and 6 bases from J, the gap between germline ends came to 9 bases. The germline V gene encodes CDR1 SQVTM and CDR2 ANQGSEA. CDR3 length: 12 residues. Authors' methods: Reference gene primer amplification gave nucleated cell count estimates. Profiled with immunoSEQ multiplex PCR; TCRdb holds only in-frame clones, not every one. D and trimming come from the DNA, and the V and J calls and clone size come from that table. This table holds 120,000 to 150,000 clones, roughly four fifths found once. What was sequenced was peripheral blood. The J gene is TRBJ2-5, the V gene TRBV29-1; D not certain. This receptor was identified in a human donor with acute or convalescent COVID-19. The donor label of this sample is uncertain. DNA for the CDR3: TGCAGCGTTGAAGTGCCGGGTAAGACCCAGTACTTC. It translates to CSVEVPGKTQYF.